These T cell receptor beta chains were read from a single sample in a study of CD8+CD57+ T cells in acquired aplastic anemia. TCRdb passed the reads through MiXCR, listing each CDR3 protein once. This sample has roughly 150,000 distinct CDR3 sequences, with around 40% found just once. The sequenced sample was sorted CD4+, CD8+, or CD8+CD57+ T cells (not recorded which) from PBMCs. These receptors were obtained from a human donor in good health. The conserved cysteine and the conserved F or W are not part of the CDR3 here. Rows give clone size only sometimes, using once, few, many, or a class for an expanded clone.

clone size: many; V gene: TRBV5-1; J gene: TRBJ2-7; CDR3 protein: ASDAGQGAYEQY
clone size: NA; V gene: TRBV11-2; J gene: TRBJ2-1; CDR3 protein: ASSSPRTSGGSNEQF
clone size: many; V gene: TRBV16; J gene: TRBJ1-4; CDR3 protein: ASSQSRTGGEKLF
clone size: many; V gene: TRBV7-3; J gene: TRBJ2-1; CDR3 protein: ASSQTYYNEQF
clone size: many; V gene: TRBV19; J gene: TRBJ2-2; CDR3 protein: ASSLGTGVTGELF
clone size: once; V gene: TRBV20-1; J gene: TRBJ1-6; CDR3 protein: SARGVTGINSPLH
clone size: NA; V gene: TRBV10-2; J gene: TRBJ2-7; CDR3 protein: ASSESRLASYEQY
clone size: many; V gene: TRBV5-1; J gene: TRBJ2-7; CDR3 protein: ASSLLVGSGYEQY
clone size: NA; V gene: TRBV24-1; J gene: TRBJ1-1; CDR3 protein: ATSDSGTLTEAF
clone size: many; V gene: TRBV19; J gene: TRBJ1-5; CDR3 protein: ASKHYSNQPQH
clone size: many; V gene: TRBV20-1; J gene: TRBJ1-1; CDR3 protein: SASGNTEAF
clone size: NA; V gene: TRBV5-4; J gene: TRBJ2-5; CDR3 protein: ASSHRAQWGETQY
clone size: many; V gene: TRBV29-1; J gene: TRBJ1-2; CDR3 protein: SVEQTVANYGYT